A selection of T cell receptor beta chains follows, all from one sample in a study of T cells in Graves' hyperthyroidism and ophthalmopathy. TCRdb itself ran the multiplex PCR reads through MiXCR, one entry per CDR3 protein. Altogether nearly 750,000 distinct CDR3 sequences are present, around 40% being singletons, with the ten largest covering less than 35%. The sequencing input was blood. These receptors originate from a woman aged 40-49 years with Graves' hyperthyroidism. The CDR3 runs from the conserved cysteine through the conserved F or W. Fields, in order: CDR3 DNA, CDR3 protein, clone size, V gene, J gene, D gene. A D gene is named only where the DNA matches it firmly. Where a row states a size, it is once, few, many or the class of an expanded clone; other rows omit it.

CDR3 DNA: TGTGCCAGCAGCCAATACAGCGAAGCTTTCTTT; CDR3 protein: CASSQYSEAFF; clone size: many; V gene: TRBV12-3/TRBV12-4; J gene: TRBJ1-1; D gene: -
CDR3 DNA: TGTGCCAGCAGCCAGGGAAGCGGGACCGGGGAGCTGTTTTTT; CDR3 protein: CASSQGSGTGELFF; clone size: -; V gene: TRBV10-2; J gene: TRBJ2-2; D gene: -
CDR3 DNA: TGTGCCAGCAGCATATTCAGGACAGGGGCTGAAGCTTTCTTT; CDR3 protein: CASSIFRTGAEAFF; clone size: -; V gene: TRBV7-2; J gene: TRBJ1-1; D gene: TRBD1
CDR3 DNA: TGTGCCACCAGTGACCCTCTAGCGGGAGGGACGAACACCGGGGAGCTGTTTTTT; CDR3 protein: CATSDPLAGGTNTGELFF; clone size: -; V gene: TRBV24-1; J gene: TRBJ2-2; D gene: TRBD2
CDR3 DNA: TGTGCCAGCAGTGAACGGATCGCCTACGAGCAGTACTTC; CDR3 protein: CASSERIAYEQYF; clone size: many; V gene: TRBV6-1; J gene: TRBJ2-7; D gene: -
CDR3 DNA: TGCAGTGCTCCTAGCACCTACCGGGGAAACTATGGCTACACCTTC; CDR3 protein: CSAPSTYRGNYGYTF; clone size: -; V gene: TRBV20-1; J gene: TRBJ1-2; D gene: -
CDR3 DNA: TGTGCCAGCAGCTTAGAATACTACGAGCAGTACTTC; CDR3 protein: CASSLEYYEQYF; clone size: few; V gene: TRBV7-9; J gene: TRBJ2-7; D gene: -
CDR3 DNA: TGTGCCAGTAGTAAATCCGGGACAGTGAGCTCCTACGAGCAGTACTTC; CDR3 protein: CASSKSGTVSSYEQYF; clone size: -; V gene: TRBV19; J gene: TRBJ2-7; D gene: TRBD1
CDR3 DNA: TGTGCCAGCATGTGGGGCGTTTCCGATACGCAGTATTTT; CDR3 protein: CASMWGVSDTQYF; clone size: -; V gene: TRBV7-9; J gene: TRBJ2-3; D gene: -
CDR3 DNA: TGTGCCAGCCAATGGCAGGGTAGCACTGAAGCTTTCTTT; CDR3 protein: CASQWQGSTEAFF; clone size: -; V gene: TRBV5-6; J gene: TRBJ1-1; D gene: -
CDR3 DNA: TGCAGCCCCACCCCTAGCGGGATTTATGAGACCCAGTACTTC; CDR3 protein: CSPTPSGIYETQYF; clone size: -; V gene: TRBV29-1; J gene: TRBJ2-5; D gene: TRBD2
CDR3 DNA: TGCAGTGCTTGGGGGGTAGGACAGGGGGACGAGCAGTACTTC; CDR3 protein: CSAWGVGQGDEQYF; clone size: few; V gene: TRBV20-1; J gene: TRBJ2-7; D gene: TRBD1
CDR3 DNA: TGTGCCATCAGTGATCGGAGACAGGGGGCTGAAGTAAGCTATGGCTACACCTTC; CDR3 protein: CAISDRRQGAEVSYGYTF; clone size: many; V gene: TRBV10-3; J gene: TRBJ1-2; D gene: TRBD1
CDR3 DNA: TGTGCCAGCGGGGGGGACAGGACTAATCAGCCCCAGCATTTT; CDR3 protein: CASGGDRTNQPQHF; clone size: few; V gene: TRBV10-3; J gene: TRBJ1-5; D gene: TRBD1
CDR3 DNA: TGCGCCAGCAGCTGGGACGGTGAAGTGAACACTGAAGCTTTCTTT; CDR3 protein: CASSWDGEVNTEAFF; clone size: -; V gene: TRBV5-1; J gene: TRBJ1-1; D gene: -
CDR3 DNA: TGTGCCAGCAGCCAACAGGGGCTTGGTTCACCCCTCCACTTT; CDR3 protein: CASSQQGLGSPLHF; clone size: many; V gene: TRBV7-8; J gene: TRBJ1-6; D gene: TRBD1
CDR3 DNA: TGCGCCAGCCGGGGACTAGCGGGAGGGTTCTACGAGCAGTACTTC; CDR3 protein: CASRGLAGGFYEQYF; clone size: -; V gene: TRBV5-1; J gene: TRBJ2-7; D gene: TRBD2
CDR3 DNA: TGCGCCAGCAGCTCGAGAACGGACAATGAGCAGTACTTC; CDR3 protein: CASSSRTDNEQYF; clone size: -; V gene: TRBV5-1; J gene: TRBJ2-7; D gene: -